This T cell receptor (beta chain) emerged from a study of Ad26.COV2.S vaccination and SARS-CoV-2 variants. The CDR3 consists of 14 residues. The germline V gene encodes CDR1 SGHRS and CDR2 YFSETQ. V trimming: 2 bases; J trimming: 5 bases; junction bases outside the gene matches: 2. The treatment: about 20 received Ad26.COV2.S at low or high dose, single or two shots; five or six received placebo; per-sample allocation not given. Following the first vaccine or placebo injection, samples were taken on day 63. Here immunoSEQ multiplex PCR was the method, and the copy in TCRdb shows in-frame clones only, minus some. The sample comprises roughly 700,000 clones, roughly 90% of which are singletons, and approximately 1.5% rests with the top ten.

This receptor was taken from a person aged 18 to 59 who received the Ad26.COV2.S COVID-19 vaccine or a placebo. The genes are TRBV5-1 and TRBJ2-1; 9 nucleotides agree with TRBD1. The specimen comprised peripheral blood, sampled in a trial of Ad26.COV2.S vaccine versus placebo. This CDR3 is CASSFGTGNNEQFF. In DNA form, the CDR3 reads TGCGCCAGCAGCTTCGGGACAGGGAACAATGAGCAGTTCTTC.